This T cell receptor (beta chain) comes out of a study of control samples from healthy donors and cancer patients. The length of the CDR3 is 13 residues. Germline V gives CDR1 SGHAT, CDR2 FQNNGV. V was pared by 6 bases and J by 5 bases, with 10 bases between. Data came from immunoSEQ multiplex PCR; TCRdb stores just in-frame clones and leaves some out. There are 100,000 to 150,000 clones in the sample; just under 90% occur only once, and around 7.6% lies in the top ten. The source material was PBMCs. The V call is TRBV11-2, the J call TRBJ1-4; D is perhaps TRBD1 (6 bases). This clonotype originated in a man between 45 and 60 years old with head and neck cancer. The CDR3 sequence is CASRDDRNEKLFF. CDR3 DNA sequence: TGTGCCAGCAGGGATGACAGGAATGAAAAACTGTTTTTT.